Listed below are T cell receptor beta chains from one sample, sequenced in a study of T cells after yellow fever vaccination. Via MiXCR, TCRdb re-called the 5' RACE reads, giving one row per CDR3 protein. The sample includes some 350,000 distinct CDR3 sequences, around 4.1% of them seen just once. The sample was PBMCs, taken 5 days after the yellow fever booster vaccination. The receptors shown here come from a man aged 18 to 29 who received the YFV17D yellow fever vaccine. CDR3s include the opening cysteine and the closing phenylalanine or tryptophan. D genes are given only for firm matches. Some rows have no size entry. The others give once, few or many, or a class for an expanded clone.

v_call	j_call	d_call	clone_size	cdr3_length	cdr3_aa	cdr3_nt
TRBV19	TRBJ2-3	NA	NA	14	CASSIGDATNTQYF	TGTGCCAGTAGTATAGGGGACGCGACTAATACGCAGTATTTT
TRBV6-5	TRBJ2-2	NA	few	13	CASSYNPAGELFF	TGTGCCAGCAGTTACAACCCGGCCGGGGAGCTGTTTTTT
TRBV4-3	TRBJ1-2	NA	once	14	CASSQGAYDYGYTF	TGCGCCAGCAGCCAGGGGGCGTACGACTATGGCTACACCTTC
TRBV7-3	TRBJ2-2	TRBD1	many	12	CASSLNRGQLFF	TGTGCCAGCAGCTTAAACAGGGGGCAGCTGTTTTTT
TRBV4-3	TRBJ2-1	TRBD2	NA	16	CASSQDSRGGALEQFF	TGCGCCAGCAGCCAAGATTCACGCGGGGGGGCTCTTGAGCAGTTCTTC
TRBV7-3	TRBJ2-2	NA	few	15	CASSLGMANTGELFF	TGTGCCAGCAGCTTAGGGATGGCGAACACCGGGGAGCTGTTTTTT
TRBV5-6	TRBJ2-1	NA	few	14	CASSFVDDYNEQFF	TGTGCCAGCAGCTTCGTAGACGACTACAATGAGCAGTTCTTC
TRBV29-1	TRBJ1-2	TRBD1	many	16	CSVEDRQGEANYGYTF	TGCAGCGTTGAAGATAGACAGGGTGAAGCTAACTATGGCTACACCTTC
TRBV12-3/TRBV12-4	TRBJ2-7	NA	NA	14	CASSLMGAGDEQYF	TGTGCCAGCAGTTTAATGGGGGCAGGGGACGAGCAGTACTTC
TRBV5-4	TRBJ2-5	NA	few	15	CASSLGGVVRETQYF	TGTGCCAGCAGCTTAGGTGGTGTGGTACGGGAGACCCAGTACTTC
TRBV18	TRBJ2-5	NA	many	14	CASSQGSASETQYF	TGTGCCAGCTCACAGGGGTCGGCATCGGAGACCCAGTACTTC
TRBV4-3	TRBJ2-7	NA	many	15	CASSQTFRETYEQYF	TGCGCCAGCAGCCAAACTTTCAGGGAGACCTACGAGCAGTACTTC
TRBV24-1	TRBJ2-1	TRBD2	NA	16	CATSDYGLAGHNEQFF	TGTGCCACCAGTGATTACGGACTAGCGGGGCACAATGAGCAGTTCTTC
TRBV10-3	TRBJ2-2	NA	NA	11	CAISFTGELFF	TGTGCCATCAGTTTCACCGGGGAGCTGTTTTTT
TRBV20-1	TRBJ1-5	NA	many	13	CSGTRGSNQPQHF	TGCAGTGGGACGAGGGGGAGCAATCAGCCCCAGCATTTT
TRBV4-1	TRBJ2-5	NA	many	15	CASSQDWASQETQYF	TGCGCCAGCAGCCAAGATTGGGCAAGTCAAGAGACCCAGTACTTC
TRBV24-1	TRBJ2-3	NA	few	12	CATGSEGDTQYF	TGTGCCACCGGGTCGGAGGGAGATACGCAGTATTTT
TRBV5-4	TRBJ2-6	NA	many	17	CASSLSGASSGANVLTF	TGTGCCAGCAGCTTGTCGGGGGCTTCATCTGGGGCCAACGTCCTGACTTTC
TRBV20-1	TRBJ1-1	TRBD1	NA	15	CSAREPTGGGTEAFF	TGCAGTGCTAGAGAACCGACAGGGGGCGGCACTGAAGCTTTCTTT
TRBV12-3/TRBV12-4	TRBJ1-6	TRBD1	few	14	CASTLTGVNSPLHF	TGTGCCAGCACCCTGACAGGGGTGAATTCACCCCTCCACTTT
TRBV29-1	TRBJ2-7	NA	NA	13	CSVQDQLTYEQYF	TGCAGCGTGCAGGATCAATTAACCTACGAGCAGTACTTC
TRBV25-1	TRBJ2-3	NA	few	15	CASSEGRGHTNTQYF	TGTGCCAGCAGTGAAGGAAGAGGGCACACAAATACGCAGTATTTT
TRBV15	TRBJ2-1	TRBD1	few	14	CATSSRQGENEQFF	TGTGCCACCAGCAGTCGACAGGGAGAGAATGAGCAGTTCTTC
TRBV7-9	TRBJ1-5	NA	many	15	CASSLGFGGNQPQHF	TGTGCCAGCAGCTTAGGGTTCGGGGGTAATCAGCCCCAGCATTTT
TRBV19	TRBJ1-2	NA	NA	14	CASSIGQGNYGYTF	TGTGCCAGTAGTATCGGGCAGGGGAACTATGGCTACACCTTC
TRBV5-1	TRBJ2-3	NA	few	14	CASSLTGNRDTQYF	TGCGCCAGCAGCTTGACAGGGAATAGGGATACGCAGTATTTT
TRBV6-2/TRBV6-3	TRBJ2-2	NA	few	14	CASSPKGSGAELFF	TGTGCCAGCAGCCCCAAAGGGTCGGGCGCGGAGCTGTTTTTT
TRBV3-1	TRBJ2-1	NA	many	15	CASSQGLQSYNEQFF	TGTGCCAGCAGCCAAGGCCTGCAGTCGTACAATGAGCAGTTCTTC
TRBV7-2	TRBJ1-1	TRBD1	few	16	CASSLSRDRVSTEAFF	TGTGCCAGCAGCCTCTCCCGGGACAGGGTCAGCACTGAAGCTTTCTTT
TRBV2	TRBJ1-2	TRBD1	many	12	CASRGTGDGYTF	TGTGCCAGCAGGGGGACAGGTGATGGCTACACCTTC
TRBV18	TRBJ2-4	NA	few	13	CASSPTAQNIQYF	TGTGCCAGCTCACCCACCGCCCAAAACATTCAGTACTTC
TRBV3-1	TRBJ2-5	NA	NA	13	CASSQRATETQYF	TGTGCCAGCAGCCAACGCGCTACAGAGACCCAGTACTTC
TRBV5-1	TRBJ1-2	NA	many	17	CASSFSIPTDFNYGYTF	TGCGCCAGCAGCTTTTCCATCCCCACAGATTTTAACTATGGCTACACCTTC
TRBV6-5	TRBJ2-7	NA	NA	11	CASSRANEQYF	TGTGCCAGCAGTCGCGCCAACGAGCAGTACTTC
TRBV27	TRBJ1-4	NA	few	15	CASSLLGQTHEKLFF	TGTGCCAGCAGTTTATTGGGGCAGACCCATGAAAAACTGTTTTTT
TRBV21-1	TRBJ1-5	NA	few	17	CASSLKPRFVSNQPQHF	TGTGCCAGCAGCCTTAAACCGAGATTTGTTAGCAATCAGCCCCAGCATTTT
TRBV24-1	TRBJ2-1	NA	few	14	CATSDFTGSDEQFF	TGTGCCACCAGTGATTTCACAGGGTCTGATGAGCAGTTCTTC
TRBV5-6	TRBJ2-1	NA	NA	15	CASSLVQGPYNEQFF	TGTGCCAGCAGCTTAGTGCAGGGGCCATACAATGAGCAGTTCTTC
TRBV20-1	TRBJ1-2	TRBD1	NA	16	CSARDDGGGWFYGYTF	TGCAGTGCTAGAGATGATGGAGGGGGCTGGTTCTATGGCTACACCTTC
TRBV7-8	TRBJ2-3	TRBD1	few	13	CASSLRGRDTQYF	TGTGCCAGCAGCTTGAGGGGGCGAGATACGCAGTATTTT
TRBV18	TRBJ1-1	TRBD1	few	16	CASSPAGQGKNIEAFF	TGTGCCAGCTCACCGGCGGGACAGGGGAAGAACATTGAAGCTTTCTTT
TRBV18	TRBJ2-4	NA	NA	16	CASSNRAFLAKNIQYF	TGTGCCAGCTCTAACAGGGCCTTCCTAGCCAAAAACATTCAGTACTTC
TRBV5-1	TRBJ1-6	NA	NA	16	CASSPGGPEGYSPLHF	TGCGCCAGCAGCCCGGGGGGACCCGAGGGGTATTCACCCCTCCACTTT
TRBV7-3	TRBJ2-1	NA	many	15	CASSLGPSSYNEQFF	TGTGCCAGCAGCTTGGGACCCAGCTCCTACAATGAGCAGTTCTTC
TRBV29-1	TRBJ2-2	NA	NA	12	CSVDRPTGELFF	TGCAGCGTTGATAGGCCCACCGGGGAGCTGTTTTTT